This T cell receptor (beta chain) originates from a study of T cells after yellow fever vaccination. Study-wide context: Low-cell-number fractions underwent preparation using SMART-Seq v4 Ultra Low Input. Study-level findings and limits: Most clones from primary vaccination were detected again post-booster (around 95% CD4, about 88% CD8). It was a weaker secondary response, yet one that peaked faster, at day 5 versus 15.

This clonotype appeared many times. What it binds is not known. This CDR3 contains 14 residues. The germline gives CDR1 MNHEY, CDR2 SVGEGT. The V and J ends lost 2 bases and 2 bases respectively, with 10 bases between them. UMIs and a universal primer site were added when TCR cDNA was made by 5'RACE template switching. Each CDR3 protein is one row after TCRdb ran MiXCR on the 5' RACE reads. The sample has about 150,000 distinct CDR3 sequences, about 6.9% seen once. The sequence came from a man aged 25 to 45 who received the YFV17D yellow fever vaccine. The sample consisted of CD4+ T cells sorted from PBMCs, taken 10 days after the yellow fever booster vaccination. The genes are TRBV6-2 or TRBV6-3 and TRBJ2-7; the D gene is possibly TRBD1 (6 bases). CDR3 sequence: CASSYATGTYEQYF. Here the CDR3 DNA reads TGTGCCAGCAGTTACGCGACAGGCACCTACGAGCAGTACTTC.